One sample yielded the 19 T cell receptor beta chains listed below, sequenced in a study of T cell responses to AZD1222 COVID-19 vaccine (dated by TCRdb to about 2021). The library was prepared using the immunoSEQ multiplex PCR assay. TCRdb obtained this table from immuneACCESS and retained in-frame rearrangements with V and J assigned. These tables miss some clones; where compared with another copy, unresolved V genes account for less than half of the shortfall, and the remainder is unexplained. This sample has more than 100,000 clones in its table, and roughly 90% of those were observed once. Together, the top ten hold 6% to 9% of the sample. In the paper's terms, the time point label means: about 28 days (+/-7) after the second vaccine dose. The sample in question was peripheral blood, obtained 28 days after the second AZD1222 dose. The receptor set was obtained from an adult who received the AZD1222 COVID-19 vaccine.

The rearrangement links TRBV10-1 to TRBJ2-1; perhaps TRBD1 as D (6 bases). V shed 0 bases and J shed 10 bases, with 13 bases lying between them. Looked up from germline, CDR1 is WNHNN and CDR2 is SYGVQD (reference sequence). This CDR3 region has 14 residues. The CDR3 region has the DNA TGCGCCAGCAGTGAGTCGGGGGCACGGGGAGAGCAGTTCTTC. Protein sequence: CASSESGARGEQFF.

The chain links TRBV18 to TRBJ2-7, with D tentatively TRBD1 (5 bases). Per the germline V gene, CDR1 is KGHSH and CDR2 is LQKENI. This CDR3 region has 15 residues. Trimming took off 0 bases at V and 3 bases at J, with 12 bases between the two ends. In nucleotides, the CDR3 is TGTGCCAGCTCACCACCTACAGGTTATTTCTACGAGCAGTACTTC. Protein product: CASSPPTGYFYEQYF.

The chain combines TRBV27 with TRBJ1-2, with 9 bases fitting TRBD1. CDR3 size: 12 residues. Germline V gene lookup returns CDR1 MNHEY and CDR2 SMNVEV (reference sequence). Losses at the gene ends were 6 bases for V and 6 bases for J; bases not matched to a gene: 2. Here the CDR3 reads CASSRTGDGYTF. CDR3 DNA sequence: TGTGCCAGCAGCCGGACAGGGGATGGCTACACCTTC.

This chain uses TRBV18 with TRBJ2-6; TRBD1 aligns across 7 bases. Per the germline V gene, CDR1 is KGHSH and CDR2 is LQKENI. The CDR3 covers 15 residues. J lost 4 bases, V lost 2 bases, and 2 bases had no gene match. The CDR3 DNA is TGTGCCAGCTCACCAGGGACAGCAGGGGCCAACGTCCTGACTTTC. This encodes CASSPGTAGANVLTF.

The V and J genes are TRBV25-1 and TRBJ2-1, with D possibly TRBD2 on 6 matching bases. V was shortened by 4 bases and J by 13 bases, with 23 bases between the two germline ends. CDR1 is MGHDK, CDR2 SYGVNS, per germline. This CDR3 is 15 amino acids long. The CDR3 sequence is CASSVAVGVAGHQFF. The CDR3 nucleotides are TGTGCCAGCAGTGTGGCGGTGGGTGTGGCGGGGCACCAGTTCTTC.

V gene TRBV7-9 combines with J gene TRBJ1-3, with no clear D. Germline values: CDR1 SEHNR, CDR2 FQNEAQ (reference sequence). The ends were cut back, 8 bases at V and 3 bases at J, with 8 bases in the middle. The CDR3 totals 12 residues. CDR3 amino acids: CASSEGGNTIYF. In nucleotides, the CDR3 is TGTGCCAGCTCGGAAGGTGGAAACACCATATATTTT.

The chain couples TRBV18 to TRBJ1-1, with D possibly TRBD1 on 5 matching bases. Trimming took off 7 bases at V and 6 bases at J, with 15 bases between the two ends. This CDR3 comprises 13 residues. Germline CDR1 and CDR2: KGHSH and LQKENI. The CDR3 region is CASYRQGGAEAFF. The DNA of the CDR3 is TGTGCCAGCTATAGGCAGGGTGGCGCTGAAGCTTTCTTT.

This sequence joins TRBV4-2 and TRBJ2-2, with 8 positions matching TRBD2. The germline gives CDR1 LGHNA, CDR2 YNFKEQ. V was pared by 4 bases and J by 4 bases, with 5 bases of the junction left unmatched. CDR3 length equals 15 residues. CDR3 DNA: TGTGCCAGCAGCCGGACTAGCCGTGTCACCGGGGAGCTGTTTTTT. This encodes CASSRTSRVTGELFF.

This clone was seen only once. The chain carries TRBV6-6 and TRBJ2-7; TRBD2 is a possible D gene (6 bases). The CDR3 has 12 amino acids. V was cut by 5 bases and J by 4 bases, with 9 bases left in between. Per germline, CDR1 MNHNY and CDR2 SVGAGI (reference sequence). CDR3 in amino acids: CASSTEGYEQYF. In DNA, the CDR3 is TGTGCCAGCAGTACGGAGGGTTACGAGCAGTACTTC.

The CDR3 nucleotides are TGTGCCAGCAGTGACCCAGCAGATACGCAGTATTTT. It is translated as CASSDPADTQYF. This rearrangement joins TRBV6-1 to TRBJ2-3; D unclear. Germline CDR1 reads MNHNS; CDR2 reads SASEGT. This CDR3 comprises 12 residues. Trimming took 3 bases from V and 4 from J, leaving 5 bases between them.

J is TRBJ1-4 and V is TRBV4-2; 8 nucleotides agree with TRBD1. This CDR3 spans 16 amino acids. The trim removed 2 bases at V and 7 bases at J, leaving 9 bases unmatched. Looked up from germline, CDR1 is LGHNA and CDR2 is YNFKEQ. CDR3 loop: CASSQTTGTGAEKLFF. CDR3 DNA: TGTGCCAGCAGCCAAACTACCGGGACAGGCGCTGAAAAACTGTTTTTT.

The chain recombines TRBV28 with TRBJ1-1; a possible D gene is TRBD1 (5 bases). Trimming took off 4 bases at V and 0 bases at J, with 9 bases between the two ends. The germline V gene encodes CDR1 MDHEN and CDR2 SYDVKM. The length of the CDR3 is 14 residues. CDR3 loop: CASSWGNMNTEAFF. The CDR3 coding sequence is TGTGCCAGCAGTTGGGGCAACATGAACACTGAAGCTTTCTTT.

V usage is TRBV27 and J usage is TRBJ2-1, with D perhaps being TRBD1 or TRBD2 (6 bases each). The CDR3 extends over 14 amino acids. V was shortened by 3 bases and J by 5 bases, with 11 bases between the two germline ends. Germline V gives CDR1 MNHEY, CDR2 SMNVEV (reference sequence). The CDR3 region has the DNA TGTGCCAGCAGTTTTACGGGGGCAAACAATGAGCAGTTCTTC. Translation gives CASSFTGANNEQFF.

V and J are TRBV7-2 and TRBJ1-1, with TRBD1 matching over 12 bases. Germline V gene lookup returns CDR1 SGHTA and CDR2 FQGNSA. This CDR3 is 16 amino acids long. The V and J ends lost 4 bases and 4 bases, in that order; junction bases with no gene match: 7. CDR3 nucleotide sequence: TGTGCCAGCAGCTCTGCCGGGACAGGGGGCTTCACTGAAGCTTTCTTT. This encodes CASSSAGTGGFTEAFF.

This clone showed up just once. The V and J genes are TRBV7-9 and TRBJ1-1; no clear D. Trimming pared 5 bases from V and 3 bases from J, leaving 16 bases between. The germline V gene encodes CDR1 SEHNR and CDR2 FQNEAQ (reference sequence). This CDR3 is built from 15 residues. As DNA, the CDR3 is TGTGCCAGCAGCCCCCGGGGTTTGGCCGACACTGAAGCTTTCTTT. Translating it yields CASSPRGLADTEAFF.

The CDR3 nucleotides are TGTGCCAGCAGCACCCTGGCCGCTAAAGATACGCAGTATTTT. Translated, it gives CASSTLAAKDTQYF. This chain connects TRBV5-6 to TRBJ2-3; D remains unclear. Looked up from germline, CDR1 is SGHDT and CDR2 is YYEEEE. Trimming cost V 4 bases and J 5 bases, with 14 bases left between them. The CDR3 length is 14 residues.

This clone turned up a few times. The chain recombines TRBV7-6 with TRBJ2-7; D unclear. Germline lookup yields CDR1 SGHVS and CDR2 FNYEAQ. CDR3 length: 13 residues. V was trimmed by 1 base and J by 3 bases, leaving 7 bases between them. The CDR3 DNA is TGTGCCAGCAGCTTAGGGGCGAGCTACGAGCAGTACTTC. The encoded protein is CASSLGASYEQYF. The full variable domain, its missing parts supplied by reference TRBV7-6 and TRBJ2-7, is GAGVSQSPRYKVTKRGQDVALRCDPISGHVSLYWYRQALGQGPEFLTYFNYEAQQDKSGLPNDRFSAERPEGSISTLTIQRTEQRDSAMYRCASSLGASYEQYFGPGTRLTVT.

This chain uses TRBV5-4 with TRBJ1-1; 9 nucleotides line up with TRBD1. This CDR3 contains 14 residues. Germline V gene sequence: CDR1 SGHNT, CDR2 YYREEE (reference sequence). Unmatched junction bases numbered 2, after V lost 4 bases and J lost 1 base. The CDR3 loop is CASSQQGANTEAFF. In DNA form, the CDR3 reads TGTGCCAGCAGCCAACAGGGGGCGAACACTGAAGCTTTCTTT.

V gene TRBV7-9 combines with J gene TRBJ1-2; 8 bases match TRBD1. Germline values: CDR1 SEHNR, CDR2 FQNEAQ (reference sequence). This CDR3 has 18 amino acids. The V gene end was trimmed by 1 base and the J gene end by 2 bases; junction bases not matched to a gene: 12. Here the CDR3 reads CASSLDVGGTGENYGYTF. CDR3 bases: TGTGCCAGCAGCTTAGATGTAGGAGGGACAGGCGAAAACTATGGCTACACCTTC. Using reference TRBV7-9 and TRBJ1-2 for the parts outside the CDR3, the full variable domain is DTGVSQNPRHKITKRGQNVTFRCDPISEHNRLYWYRQTLGQGPEFLTYFQNEAQLEKSRLLSDRFSAERPKGSFSTLEIQRTEQGDSAMYLCASSLDVGGTGENYGYTFGSGTRLTVV.